Listed below are T cell receptor beta chains from one sample, sequenced in a study of glioma-infiltrating T cells after dendritic cell vaccination. TCRdb's copy holds only in-frame clones and misses some; the assay was immunoSEQ multiplex PCR. The profile covers 20,000 to 25,000 clones, with about four fifths appearing a single time and 30% to 45% taken by the ten largest. Sequenced material: blood, taken before dendritic cell vaccination. The receptor set was obtained from a human donor with glioblastoma. Both conserved end residues are part of each CDR3. D genes are given only for firm matches. Size values are once, few and many counts, or a class for expanded clones, and some rows have none.

-	TRBV19	TRBJ2-3	-	CASSIASTDTQYF	TGTGCCAGTAGTATAGCTAGCACAGATACGCAGTATTTT
TRBD2	TRBV5-4	TRBJ2-1	-	CASSSWTSGDYNEQFF	TGTGCCAGCAGCTCATGGACTAGCGGAGACTACAATGAGCAGTTCTTC
-	TRBV7-2	TRBJ1-2	-	CASSLAALNYGYTF	TGTGCCAGCAGCTTAGCAGCGCTTAACTATGGCTACACCTTC
TRBD2	TRBV27	TRBJ2-3	medium-sized	CASSLPGEGNTQYF	TGTGCCAGCAGTTTACCGGGGGAGGGGAATACGCAGTATTTT
TRBD1	TRBV18	TRBJ2-6	-	CASSSTLGTAFLSGANVLTF	TGTGCCAGCTCATCGACGTTGGGGACAGCTTTTCTCTCTGGGGCCAACGTCCTGACTTTC
-	TRBV4-3	TRBJ2-3	-	CASSQGATGPSTDTQYF	TGCGCCAGCAGCCAGGGGGCTACGGGCCCCAGCACAGATACGCAGTATTTT
-	TRBV10-3	TRBJ1-5	-	CAISNQQGNQPQHF	TGTGCCATCAGTAACCAACAAGGCAATCAGCCCCAGCATTTT
-	TRBV5-4	TRBJ2-5	-	CASSVLGGATQYF	TGTGCCAGCAGCGTTTTGGGCGGGGCGACCCAGTACTTC
-	TRBV5-1	TRBJ2-7	few	CASSLAGSAGRYEQYF	TGCGCCAGCAGCTTGGCGGGATCCGCCGGACGCTACGAGCAGTACTTC
-	TRBV4-3	TRBJ2-7	-	CASSQGSSYEQYF	TGCGCCAGCAGCCAAGGCAGCTCCTACGAGCAGTACTTC
-	TRBV30	TRBJ1-2	-	CAWSVGVFPWDYTF	TGTGCCTGGAGTGTCGGGGTTTTTCCTTGGGACTACACCTTC
-	TRBV11-3	TRBJ1-6	-	CASSLDIDSPLHF	TGTGCCAGCAGCTTAGATATTGATTCACCCCTCCACTTT
-	TRBV11-2	TRBJ2-7	-	CASSWGLSYEQYF	TGTGCCAGCAGCTGGGGGCTCTCCTACGAGCAGTACTTC
-	TRBV18	TRBJ2-5	-	CASSQRRQETQYF	TGTGCCAGCTCGCAGAGGCGCCAAGAGACCCAGTACTTC
-	TRBV30	TRBJ1-1	few	CASGGELTEAFF	TGTGCCTCGGGCGGGGAGCTCACTGAAGCTTTCTTT
-	TRBV15	TRBJ1-3	once	CATSRDRNIGVQGNTIYF	TGTGCCACCAGCAGAGATAGGAATATCGGGGTGCAAGGAAACACCATATATTTT
-	TRBV29-1	TRBJ2-5	few	CSVVAGQLGAQYF	TGCAGCGTTGTAGCCGGACAGTTGGGGGCCCAGTACTTC
-	TRBV10-1	TRBJ2-7	once	CASSDYYEQYF	TGCGCCAGCAGTGACTACTACGAGCAGTACTTC
-	TRBV5-1	TRBJ1-2	-	CASSLYEGDAGGYTF	TGCGCCAGCAGCTTGTACGAGGGAGACGCGGGCGGCTACACCTTC
-	TRBV11-2	TRBJ2-7	-	CASSLDLPGRSPYEQYF	TGTGCCAGCAGCTTAGATCTGCCGGGGAGGAGTCCCTACGAGCAGTACTTC
TRBD1	TRBV7-2	TRBJ2-3	once	CASSLWATGDDTQYF	TGTGCCAGCAGCTTATGGGCGACAGGGGACGATACGCAGTATTTT
-	TRBV10-3	TRBJ2-7	-	CAISEPNRGQQSYEQYF	TGTGCCATCAGTGAGCCAAACCGCGGACAGCAGTCCTACGAGCAGTACTTC
TRBD1	TRBV5-8	TRBJ1-5	-	CASSFFLQGAHGQPQHF	TGTGCCAGCAGCTTTTTTTTACAGGGGGCGCACGGTCAGCCCCAGCATTTT
TRBD2	TRBV29-1	TRBJ2-3	-	CSVQPSGSWDTQYF	TGCAGCGTTCAACCTAGCGGTTCGTGGGATACGCAGTATTTT
-	TRBV7-2	TRBJ2-3	once	CASSYRSNTQYF	TGTGCCAGCAGCTATAGGAGCAATACGCAGTATTTT
TRBD1	TRBV19	TRBJ2-5	once	CASSTTGEETQYF	TGTGCCAGTAGTACCACAGGGGAGGAGACCCAGTACTTC
TRBD1	TRBV6-5	TRBJ1-1	-	CASSSHRPGGNTEAFF	TGTGCCAGCAGTTCCCACCGCCCAGGGGGGAACACTGAAGCTTTCTTT
TRBD2	TRBV2	TRBJ2-3	-	CASSYPSGRTDTQYF	TGTGCCAGCAGTTACCCTAGCGGCCGCACAGATACGCAGTATTTT
TRBD2	TRBV5-6	TRBJ2-5	-	CASSPGLGGQETQYF	TGTGCCAGCTCCCCGGGACTAGGGGGCCAAGAGACCCAGTACTTC
TRBD1	TRBV4-2	TRBJ1-2	-	CASSQDLGQGLNYGYTF	TGTGCCAGCAGCCAAGATCTAGGACAGGGCCTAAACTATGGCTACACCTTC
-	TRBV15	TRBJ2-7	once	CATSRGGYEQYF	TGTGCCACCAGCAGAGGTGGTTACGAGCAGTACTTC
-	TRBV30	TRBJ1-2	-	CAWTGGGRGDGYTF	TGTGCCTGGACGGGAGGAGGGAGAGGCGACGGCTACACCTTC
TRBD1	TRBV5-1	TRBJ2-7	-	CASSADRGGIYEQYF	TGCGCCAGCAGCGCGGACAGGGGCGGAATCTACGAGCAGTACTTC
-	TRBV5-1	TRBJ2-2	-	CASSLLRTGELFF	TGCGCCAGCAGCTTGCTTCGGACCGGGGAGCTGTTTTTT
TRBD1	TRBV27	TRBJ2-7	-	CASSYGTAYEQYF	TGTGCCAGCAGTTATGGGACAGCTTACGAGCAGTACTTC
TRBD1	TRBV5-5	TRBJ2-7	-	CASSWTGVSYEQYF	TGTGCCAGCAGCTGGACAGGGGTTTCCTACGAGCAGTACTTC
-	TRBV11-3	TRBJ2-2	once	CASSLVASSGELFF	TGTGCCAGCAGCTTAGTGGCTAGCTCCGGGGAGCTGTTTTTT
-	TRBV7-3	TRBJ1-4	-	CASSPAPGAGLFF	TGTGCCAGCAGCCCCGCCCCTGGTGCAGGACTGTTTTTT
-	TRBV29-1	TRBJ2-4	-	CSVELLQGESYIQYF	TGCAGCGTTGAATTACTTCAGGGCGAATCTTACATTCAGTACTTC
-	TRBV2	TRBJ2-5	-	CASSYQLSAREQETQYF	TGTGCCAGCAGTTACCAACTTAGCGCGAGGGAACAAGAGACCCAGTACTTC
-	TRBV14	TRBJ1-1	-	CASSQATLGTEAFF	TGTGCCAGCAGCCAAGCTACACTAGGGACTGAAGCTTTCTTT
TRBD2	TRBV5-1	TRBJ2-5	once	CASSLELAGQRETQYF	TGCGCCAGCAGCTTGGAACTAGCGGGGCAAAGAGAGACCCAGTACTTC